What follows describes a single T cell receptor beta chain. This sample was taken from a study of shared clonotypes between healthy human individuals. The CDR3 loop spans 15 amino acids. Sequencing was performed with immunoSEQ multiplex PCR; in TCRdb, only in-frame clones are kept and a portion is missing. The sample lists approximately 700,000 clones, around 78% occurring once. This TCR was sampled from a woman under 40 in good health. Sample: memory CD4+ T cells sorted from blood. Subset: CD45RA-negative fraction. This chain joins TRBV21-1 and TRBJ2-7; the D call of TRBD1 is as the table states it, not checked on the DNA. TRBV21-1 is deemed a pseudogene. This CDR3 reads CASSKADTLTYEQYF. CDR3 nucleotide sequence: TGTGCCAGCAGCAAGGCGGACACCTTAACCTACGAGCAGTACTTC.